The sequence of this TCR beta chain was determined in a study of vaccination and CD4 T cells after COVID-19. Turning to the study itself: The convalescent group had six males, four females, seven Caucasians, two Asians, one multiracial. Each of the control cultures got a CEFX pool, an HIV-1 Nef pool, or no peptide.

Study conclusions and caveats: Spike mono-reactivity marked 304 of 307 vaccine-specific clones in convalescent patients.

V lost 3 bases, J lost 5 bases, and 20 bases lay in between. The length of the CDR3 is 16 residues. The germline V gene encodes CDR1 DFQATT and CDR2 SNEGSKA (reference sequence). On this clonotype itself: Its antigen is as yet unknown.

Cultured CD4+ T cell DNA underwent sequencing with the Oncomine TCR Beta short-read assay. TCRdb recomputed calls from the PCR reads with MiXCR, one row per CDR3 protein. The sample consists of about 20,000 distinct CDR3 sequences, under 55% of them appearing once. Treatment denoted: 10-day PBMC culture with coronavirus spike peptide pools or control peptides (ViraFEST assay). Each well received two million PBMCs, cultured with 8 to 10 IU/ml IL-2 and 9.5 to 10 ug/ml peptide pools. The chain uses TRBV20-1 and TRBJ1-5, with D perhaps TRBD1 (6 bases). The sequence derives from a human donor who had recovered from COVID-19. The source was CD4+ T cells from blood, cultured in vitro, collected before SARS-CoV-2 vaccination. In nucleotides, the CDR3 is TGCAGTGCTAGGGGGGGAGACAGGTCACCCGATCAGCCCCAGCATTTT. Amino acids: CSARGGDRSPDQPQHF.